These 28 T cell receptor beta chains were all obtained from the same sample, sequenced in a study. TCRdb analysed the RT-PCR reads with MiXCR anew, one entry per CDR3 protein. This table holds fewer than 800,000 distinct CDR3 sequences, around 14% found once. Source material: memory CD4+ T cells from blood. These receptors were obtained from a female donor in good health, serving as a healthy control.

This clonotype has a handful of counts. This chain uses TRBV18 with TRBJ2-7; D is possibly TRBD1 (6 bases). Germline assignment: CDR1 KGHSH and CDR2 LQKENI. V lost 1 base and J 4 bases, leaving 14 bases between the germline ends. CDR3 size: 15 residues. The chain's CDR3 is CASSPLAGDEYEQYF. The CDR3 DNA sequence: TGTGCCAGCTCACCACTCGCAGGGGACGAGTACGAGCAGTACTTC. Full variable domain (outside the CDR3, taken from reference TRBV18 and TRBJ2-7): NAGVMQNPRHLVRRRGQEARLRCSPMKGHSHVYWYRQLPEEGLKFMVYLQKENIIDESGMPKERFSAEFPKEGPSILRIQQVVRGDSAAYFCASSPLAGDEYEQYFGPGTRLTVT.

V and J are TRBV12-3 or TRBV12-4 and TRBJ1-4, with 7 bases identical to TRBD1. The CDR3 sequence is 15 residues long. V lost 2 bases and J lost 8; bases outside the gene matches: 8. CDR3 protein: CASSLSAGGSEKLFF. The CDR3, as DNA: TGTGCCAGCAGTTTAAGTGCAGGGGGTAGCGAAAAACTGTTTTTT.

This sequence joins TRBV4-3 and TRBJ2-5; tentatively, D is TRBD1 (6 bases). Trimming removed 0 bases from V and 5 bases from J, with 16 bases in between. Germline assignment: CDR1 LGHNA and CDR2 YSLEER. CDR3 length: 16 amino acids. This CDR3 is CASSQDFPGQGETQYF. The CDR3, as DNA: TGCGCCAGCAGCCAAGATTTTCCGGGACAAGGGGAGACCCAGTACTTC.

This clonotype was recorded a few times. The chain uses TRBV20-1 and TRBJ2-7; D ambiguous. CDR1 and CDR2 from the germline V gene are DFQATT and SNEGSKA (reference sequence). Trimming stripped 3 bases from V and 2 bases from J, with 8 bases between. The CDR3 loop spans 12 amino acids. Written as DNA, the CDR3 is TGCAGTGCTAGCTCCCCAACCTACGAGCAGTACTTC. Translation gives CSASSPTYEQYF.

This clonotype was counted ten times or more. V and J are TRBV7-2 and TRBJ2-3; D unclear. CDR1 and CDR2 (germline): SGHTA, FQGNSA. The CDR3 spans 12 residues. V lost 5 bases and J lost 4, with 7 bases in between. CDR3 DNA sequence: TGTGCCAGCAGCATAGGGTCAGATACGCAGTATTTT. Translating gives CASSIGSDTQYF.

A word on this clonotype: The germline gene is not matched at one end of the junction; a read error may be the cause. This chain connects TRBV20-1 to TRBJ2-5, with 11 nucleotides matching TRBD2. Germline V CDR1 and CDR2: DFQATT, SNEGSKA (reference sequence). CDR3 size: 15 residues. This CDR3 reads CSARDPLAGGETQNF. As DNA, the CDR3 is TGCAGTGCTAGAGATCCCCTAGCGGGAGGAGAGACCCAGAACTTC.

The chain couples TRBV7-9 to TRBJ2-2; a weak D match, TRBD1 (6 bases). CDR1 is SEHNR, CDR2 FQNEAQ, per germline (reference sequence). V shed 5 bases and J shed 10 bases, with 11 bases lying between them. This CDR3 comprises 12 residues. The CDR3 here is CASSNREKELFF. The CDR3 DNA reads TGTGCCAGCAGCAACAGGGAGAAGGAGCTGTTTTTT.

This clonotype was seen many times. The chain has TRBV20-1 and TRBJ2-3; 8 positions match TRBD2. Looked up from germline, CDR1 is DFQATT and CDR2 is SNEGSKA (reference sequence). CDR3 length equals 15 residues. Trimming took 6 bases from V and 4 from J; bases not matched to a gene: 12. The CDR3 nucleotides read TGCAGTGCCGGGGGGGCGGGAGCGTCGGCAGATACGCAGTATTTT. Protein sequence: CSAGGAGASADTQYF.

The V gene is TRBV7-2, the J gene TRBJ1-5; no clear D gene. Trimming removed 2 bases from V and 6 bases from J, with 14 bases in between. The CDR3 has 15 residues. CDR1 is SGHTA, CDR2 FQGNSA, per germline. CDR3 bases: TGTGCCAGCAGCTTACAGTCAACTCTGGGTCAGCCCCAGCATTTT. Translated: CASSLQSTLGQPQHF.

This clonotype turned up a few times. The rearrangement links TRBV10-3 to TRBJ2-6; either TRBD1 or TRBD2 may fit D (5 bases each). Germline V lookup: CDR1 ENHRY, CDR2 SYGVKD. The CDR3 is 13 amino acids. The V gene lost 8 bases and the J gene lost 1 base, with 6 bases spanning the gap. DNA of the CDR3: TGTGCCATCGGGGGTTCTGGGGCCAACGTCCTGACTTTC. It specifies CAIGGSGANVLTF.

The rearrangement links TRBV6-6 to TRBJ1-3; D not certain. In germline, CDR1 is MNHNY, CDR2 SVGAGI (reference sequence). V shed 8 bases and J shed 0 bases, with 11 bases lying between them. This CDR3 is 14 amino acids long. The CDR3, as DNA: TGTGCCAGCGAAGGTCGCCACTCTGGAAACACCATATATTTT. Protein sequence: CASEGRHSGNTIYF.

This rearrangement joins TRBV10-3 to TRBJ2-3, with 9 bases aligning to TRBD1. Germline assignment: CDR1 ENHRY and CDR2 SYGVKD. This CDR3 contains 13 residues. Trimming took 10 bases from V and 5 from J; bases not matched to a gene: 7. The CDR3 nucleotides are TGTGCCACCCAGGACAGGGGAGGAGATACGCAGTATTTT. The encoded protein is CATQDRGGDTQYF.

This rearrangement joins TRBV7-2 to TRBJ2-5, with no clear D. Germline CDR1 reads SGHTA; CDR2 reads FQGNSA. This CDR3 region has 11 residues. The V end was cut by 5 bases, the J end by 5 bases, with 6 bases between. The CDR3 here is CASSQMETQYF. CDR3 coding DNA: TGTGCCAGCAGCCAAATGGAGACCCAGTACTTC.

This clonotype has more than one count but fewer than ten. J is TRBJ2-3 and V is TRBV24-1, with TRBD2 matching 8 bases. CDR3 length: 15 residues. V trimming: 3 bases; J trimming: 0 bases; junction bases outside the gene matches: 1. Germline CDR1 KGHDR, CDR2 SFDVKD. The CDR3 region is CATSDPSGSTDTQYF. The CDR3 bases are TGTGCCACCAGTGATCCTAGCGGGAGCACAGATACGCAGTATTTT.

Many counts were recorded for this clonotype. The rearrangement joins TRBV12-3 or TRBV12-4 to TRBJ2-2; D is uncertain. The CDR3 is made up of 16 amino acids. Deletions cut 7 bases from V and 4 bases from J, with 19 bases between. CDR3 nucleotide sequence: TGTGCCAGCATCCTAGGAGATCCAAAACTCACCGGGGAGCTGTTTTTT. Translating it yields CASILGDPKLTGELFF.

This clonotype was seen only a few times. The chain recombines TRBV25-1 with TRBJ2-5, with D unresolved. The germline gives CDR1 MGHDK, CDR2 SYGVNS. CDR3 length: 13 amino acids. The V end was cut by 8 bases, the J end by 2 bases, with 12 bases between. DNA of the CDR3: TGTGCCAGCCAAAGGACGGTGCAAGAGACCCAGTACTTC. It is translated as CASQRTVQETQYF.

This clonotype was found once. J is TRBJ2-2 and V is TRBV5-4; D remains ambiguous. The length of the CDR3 is 15 residues. V lost 3 bases, J lost 2 bases, and 11 bases lay in between. The V gene's germline CDR1 is SGHNT and CDR2 YYREEE (reference sequence). Here the CDR3 DNA reads TGTGCCAGCAGCTACGGCGGAAGTAACACCGGGGAGCTGTTTTTT. This translates into CASSYGGSNTGELFF.

The chain employs TRBV20-1 and TRBJ1-2, with 7 bases identical to TRBD1. Germline V gene data show CDR1 as DFQATT and CDR2 as SNEGSKA (reference sequence). The CDR3 has 14 residues. With 4 bases clipped from V and 4 bases from J, the junction kept 9 bases outside the gene matches. In DNA, the CDR3 is TGCAGTGCTATGACAGGGTATATCGGCTATGGCTACACCTTC. Residues: CSAMTGYIGYGYTF.

This clonotype came up a few times. The chain links TRBV10-3 to TRBJ1-5, with a possible D match to TRBD1 (5 bases). This CDR3 has 14 residues. Germline loops: CDR1 ENHRY, CDR2 SYGVKD. Trimming pared 8 bases from V and 0 bases from J, leaving 11 bases between. CDR3 protein: CAIGRETSNQPQHF. The CDR3 coding sequence is TGTGCCATCGGCAGGGAGACTAGCAATCAGCCCCAGCATTTT.

This clonotype was detected a few times. The rearrangement links TRBV20-1 to TRBJ2-7, with D possibly matching TRBD1 (5 bases). Looked up from germline, CDR1 is DFQATT and CDR2 is SNEGSKA (reference sequence). Trimming removed 6 bases from V and 4 bases from J, with 13 bases in between. CDR3 size: 12 residues. CDR3 loop: CSAAKTAYEQYF. The CDR3 DNA sequence: TGCAGTGCCGCCAAGACAGCGTACGAGCAGTACTTC.

At least ten counts were recorded for this clonotype. The chain couples TRBV7-7 to TRBJ2-2; D gene ambiguous. Trimming cost V 1 base and J 0 bases, with 12 bases left between them. The CDR3 spans 17 residues. The germline V gene has CDR1 SSHAT and CDR2 FNYEAQ (reference sequence). CDR3 sequence reads: CASSLVKGGPNTGELFF. CDR3 nucleotide sequence: TGTGCCAGCAGCTTAGTTAAAGGCGGTCCGAACACCGGGGAGCTGTTTTTT. Complete variable domain (other parts from reference TRBV7-7 and TRBJ2-2): GAGVSQSPRYKVTKRGQDVTLRCDPISSHATLYWYQQALGQGPEFLTYFNYEAQPDKSGLPSDRFSAERPEGSISTLTIQRTEQRDSAMYRCASSLVKGGPNTGELFFGEGSRLTVL.

This clonotype was observed a handful of times. V is TRBV6-2 or TRBV6-3 and J is TRBJ1-1; a weak D match, TRBD1 (5 bases). CDR1 MNHEY and CDR2 SVGEGT come from the germline V gene. The CDR3 is 13 amino acids. Trimming cost V 7 bases and J 1 base, with 10 bases left between them. Here the CDR3 DNA reads TGTGCCAGCATTAGGGGCAGGAACACTGAAGCTTTCTTT. Encoded protein: CASIRGRNTEAFF.

This chain links TRBV6-1 with TRBJ2-5; 7 bases are shared with TRBD1. Trimming at V came to 5 bases and at J to 3 bases, leaving 6 bases not matched to a gene. This CDR3 has 14 amino acids. CDR1 is MNHNS and CDR2 is SASEGT in the germline V gene. The CDR3 loop reads CASSRSGTEETQYF. In DNA form, the CDR3 reads TGTGCCAGCAGTAGATCCGGGACAGAAGAGACCCAGTACTTC.

This chain links TRBV6-1 with TRBJ2-5, with a weak D call TRBD2 (6 bases). This CDR3 has 11 residues. CDR1 and CDR2 (germline): MNHNS, SASEGT. The V and J ends lost 3 bases and 14 bases respectively, with 13 bases between them. CDR3 sequence reads: CASSEVGTLYF. CDR3 DNA: TGTGCCAGCAGTGAGGTGGGGACTCTCTACTTC.

The chain joins TRBV7-9 to TRBJ1-2; 10 nucleotides align to TRBD1. Germline CDR1 SEHNR, CDR2 FQNEAQ (reference sequence). The CDR3 has 18 amino acids. V trimming: 5 bases; J trimming: 0 bases; junction bases outside the gene matches: 12. For the CDR3, the DNA is TGTGCCAGCAGCCACGCGCCGGGACAGGGGATAGCTAACTATGGCTACACCTTC. This translates into CASSHAPGQGIANYGYTF.

This clonotype was picked up many times. This sequence joins TRBV7-2 and TRBJ2-7; D possibly corresponds to TRBD1 (6 bases). V was cut by 2 bases and J by 3 bases, with 11 bases left in between. The germline V gene has CDR1 SGHTA and CDR2 FQGNSA. The CDR3 sequence is 14 residues long. The DNA for the CDR3 is TGTGCCAGCAGCTTATACGAGGGGGTCTACGAGCAGTACTTC. Translation: CASSLYEGVYEQYF.

This clonotype was seen ten or more times. The chain couples TRBV5-1 to TRBJ1-6; the D gene is possibly TRBD1 (5 bases). Trimming stripped 0 bases from V and 5 bases from J, with 12 bases between. The CDR3 extends over 16 amino acids. The germline gives CDR1 SGHRS, CDR2 YFSETQ. CDR3 nucleotides: TGCGCCAGCAGCTTGGCGGGGCCCATGGATAATTCACCCCTCCACTTT. Its protein is CASSLAGPMDNSPLHF.

There are a few counts of this clonotype. J is TRBJ1-2 and V is TRBV10-3; D gene unclear. From germline, CDR1 is ENHRY and CDR2 SYGVKD. The V gene lost 4 bases and the J gene lost 2 bases, with 8 bases spanning the gap. The CDR3 extends over 13 amino acids. In DNA, the CDR3 is TGTGCCATCAGTGGCTGGGAGAACTATGGCTACACCTTC. Protein product: CAISGWENYGYTF.